This T cell receptor (beta chain) derives from a study of CD8 T cells in ankylosing spondylitis. Whole-study results and caveats: It appeared that ankylosing spondylitis blood was characterized by a TCR beta motif of roughly 8 highly homologous variants.

TCRdb fed the 5' RACE reads into MiXCR, producing one record per CDR3 protein. The sample consists of approximately 220,000 distinct CDR3 sequences, roughly 26% of them appearing once. This clonotype was detected many times. Antigen specificity is unknown. Germline CDR1 and CDR2: SGDLS and YYNGEE. CDR3 length: 15 amino acids. V was clipped by 4 bases and J by 5 bases; unmatched bases: 9. The specimen sequenced was blood, either unsorted or a sorted T cell fraction (not recorded which). The chain uses TRBV9 and TRBJ2-3; TRBD1 aligns across 8 bases. This sequence originates from a male donor with ankylosing spondylitis or in good health (not recorded which). Here the CDR3 DNA reads TGTGCCAGCAGCCGCGGGGACAGGTCCCTAGATACGCAGTATTTT. It is translated as CASSRGDRSLDTQYF.